This TCR beta chain was recovered during a study of OX40 agonist ivuxolimab in advanced cancers. After removal of 2 bases from V and 7 bases from J, the junction contained 10 bases not matched to a gene. This CDR3 spans 16 amino acids. CDR1 and CDR2 (germline): MNHNY, SVGAGI (reference sequence). The protocol was immunoSEQ multiplex PCR, while the TCRdb copy is restricted to in-frame clones and leaves out a portion. The repertoire includes 14,000 or so clones, about three quarters of them detected once, and approximately 15% sits in the top ten. V is TRBV6-6 and J is TRBJ1-5; 8 bases are shared with TRBD1. This sequence was found in an adult with an advanced solid tumor such as melanoma, head and neck, liver or kidney cancer. Material: CD4+ or CD8+ T cells sorted from blood, obtained in a trial of the OX40 agonist ivuxolimab. CDR3 in DNA: TGTGCCAGCAGTTACACCCCGGACAGGGACGAGCAGCCCCAGCATTTT. Translation gives CASSYTPDRDEQPQHF.